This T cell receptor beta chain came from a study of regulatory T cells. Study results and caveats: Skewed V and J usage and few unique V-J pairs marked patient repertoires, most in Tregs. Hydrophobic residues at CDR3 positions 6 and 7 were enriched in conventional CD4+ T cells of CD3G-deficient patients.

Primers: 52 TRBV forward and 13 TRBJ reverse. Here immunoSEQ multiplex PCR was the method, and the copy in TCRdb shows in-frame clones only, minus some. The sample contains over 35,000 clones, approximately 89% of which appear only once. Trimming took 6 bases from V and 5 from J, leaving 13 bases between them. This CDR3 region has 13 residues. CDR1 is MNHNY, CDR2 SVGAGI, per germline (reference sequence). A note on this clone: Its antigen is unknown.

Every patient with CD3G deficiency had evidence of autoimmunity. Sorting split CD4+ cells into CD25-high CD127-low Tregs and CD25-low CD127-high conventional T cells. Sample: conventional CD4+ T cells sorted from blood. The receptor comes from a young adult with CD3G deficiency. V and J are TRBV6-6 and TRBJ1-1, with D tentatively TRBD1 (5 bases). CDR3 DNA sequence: TGTGCCAGCAGGGGAAAGGGGAGTACTGAAGCTTTCTTT. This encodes CASRGKGSTEAFF.